These T cell receptor beta chains were read from a single sample in a study of blood T cell repertoires in COVID-19. Clones were sequenced by immunoSEQ multiplex PCR, and TCRdb holds only the in-frame ones, with some missing. The sample holds 400,000 to 550,000 clones, roughly 87% seen once. Sequenced material: PBMCs or T cells enriched from blood (not recorded which). The source is a young woman with acute COVID-19. CDR3s include the opening cysteine and the closing phenylalanine or tryptophan. The D gene is left open where the match is weak. Rows give clone size only sometimes, using once, few, many, or a class for an expanded clone.

D gene: TRBD1
clone size: NA
V gene: TRBV10-3
J gene: TRBJ2-7
CDR3 protein: CAISEGTGLSEQYF
CDR3 DNA: TGTGCCATCAGTGAAGGGACAGGGTTAAGCGAGCAGTACTTC

D gene: NA
clone size: once
V gene: TRBV10-1
J gene: TRBJ1-1
CDR3 protein: CASSEREGRTEAFF
CDR3 DNA: TGCGCCAGCAGTGAGAGGGAAGGGAGGACTGAAGCTTTCTTT

D gene: NA
clone size: NA
V gene: TRBV29-1
J gene: TRBJ1-5
CDR3 protein: CSAQGGSKNQPQHF
CDR3 DNA: TGCAGCGCCCAAGGCGGGAGTAAGAATCAGCCCCAGCATTTT

D gene: TRBD1
clone size: NA
V gene: TRBV4-1
J gene: TRBJ1-3
CDR3 protein: CASSQAGTGGRNTIYF
CDR3 DNA: TGCGCCAGCAGCCAAGCCGGGACAGGGGGTAGAAACACCATATATTTT

D gene: TRBD2
clone size: NA
V gene: TRBV6-5
J gene: TRBJ2-1
CDR3 protein: CASSYSGTKYNEQFF
CDR3 DNA: TGTGCCAGCAGTTACTCCGGGACTAAGTACAATGAGCAGTTCTTC

D gene: TRBD1
clone size: NA
V gene: TRBV5-1
J gene: TRBJ1-1
CDR3 protein: CASSPGTAVSNTEAFF
CDR3 DNA: TGCGCCAGCAGCCCTGGGACAGCCGTTTCGAACACTGAAGCTTTCTTT

D gene: NA
clone size: NA
V gene: TRBV5-1
J gene: TRBJ2-5
CDR3 protein: CASRLGSGETQYF
CDR3 DNA: TGCGCCAGCCGCTTGGGGTCCGGAGAGACCCAGTACTTC

D gene: TRBD1
clone size: NA
V gene: TRBV5-1
J gene: TRBJ2-7
CDR3 protein: CASSLLQGSYEQYF
CDR3 DNA: TGCGCCAGCAGCTTGCTACAGGGGTCCTACGAGCAGTACTTC

D gene: TRBD1
clone size: NA
V gene: TRBV5-6
J gene: TRBJ1-2
CDR3 protein: CASSPTDRGPTGYTF
CDR3 DNA: TGTGCCAGCAGCCCAACGGACAGGGGGCCTACTGGCTACACCTTC

D gene: TRBD2
clone size: NA
V gene: TRBV2
J gene: TRBJ2-2
CDR3 protein: CASSGLASNTGELFF
CDR3 DNA: TGTGCCAGCAGTGGACTAGCATCGAACACCGGGGAGCTGTTTTTT

D gene: NA
clone size: NA
V gene: TRBV7-2
J gene: TRBJ2-3
CDR3 protein: CASSPIGGSTDTQYF
CDR3 DNA: TGTGCCAGCAGCCCCATTGGGGGGAGCACAGATACGCAGTATTTT

D gene: NA
clone size: few
V gene: TRBV27
J gene: TRBJ1-1
CDR3 protein: CASSFLPGEFGSTEAFF
CDR3 DNA: TGTGCCAGCAGTTTCCTTCCAGGGGAATTTGGGAGCACTGAAGCTTTCTTT

D gene: NA
clone size: NA
V gene: TRBV19
J gene: TRBJ2-7
CDR3 protein: CASSILEYEQYF
CDR3 DNA: TGTGCCAGTAGCATACTAGAGTACGAGCAGTACTTC

D gene: NA
clone size: NA
V gene: TRBV28
J gene: TRBJ1-1
CDR3 protein: CASRGGNTEAFF
CDR3 DNA: TGTGCCAGCAGAGGGGGGAACACTGAAGCTTTCTTT